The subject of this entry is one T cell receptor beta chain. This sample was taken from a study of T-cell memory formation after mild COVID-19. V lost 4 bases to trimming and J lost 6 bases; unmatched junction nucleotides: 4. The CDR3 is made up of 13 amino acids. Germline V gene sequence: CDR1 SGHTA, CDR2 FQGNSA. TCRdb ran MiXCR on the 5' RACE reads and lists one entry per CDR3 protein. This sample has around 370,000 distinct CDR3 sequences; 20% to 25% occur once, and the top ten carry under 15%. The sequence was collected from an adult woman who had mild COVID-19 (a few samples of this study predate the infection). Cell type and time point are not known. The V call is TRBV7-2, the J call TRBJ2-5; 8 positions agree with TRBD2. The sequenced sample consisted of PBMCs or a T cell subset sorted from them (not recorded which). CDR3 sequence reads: CASSSGGPQTQYF. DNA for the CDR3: TGTGCCAGCAGCTCGGGAGGGCCGCAGACCCAGTACTTC.